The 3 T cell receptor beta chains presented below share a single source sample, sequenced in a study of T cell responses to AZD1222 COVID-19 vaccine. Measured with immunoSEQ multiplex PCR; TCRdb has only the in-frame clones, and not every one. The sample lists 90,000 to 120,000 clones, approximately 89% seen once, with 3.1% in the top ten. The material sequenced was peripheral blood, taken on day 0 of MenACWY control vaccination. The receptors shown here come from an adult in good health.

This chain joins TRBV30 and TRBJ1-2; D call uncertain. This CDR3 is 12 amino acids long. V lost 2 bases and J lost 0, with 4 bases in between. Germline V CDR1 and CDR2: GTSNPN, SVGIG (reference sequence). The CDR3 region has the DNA TGTGCCTGGAGTAGCGCTAACTATGGCTACACCTTC. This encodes CAWSSANYGYTF.

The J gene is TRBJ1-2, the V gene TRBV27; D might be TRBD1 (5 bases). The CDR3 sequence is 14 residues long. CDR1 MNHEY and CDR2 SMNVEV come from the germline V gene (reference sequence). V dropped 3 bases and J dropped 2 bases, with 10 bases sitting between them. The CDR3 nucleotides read TGTGCCAGCAGTTTCGCCGGGGCAAACTATGGCTACACCTTC. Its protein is CASSFAGANYGYTF.

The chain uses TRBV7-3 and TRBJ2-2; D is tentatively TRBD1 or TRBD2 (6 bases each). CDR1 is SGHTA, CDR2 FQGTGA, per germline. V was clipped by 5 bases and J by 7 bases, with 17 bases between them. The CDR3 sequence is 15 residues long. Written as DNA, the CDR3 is TGTGCCAGCAGCCCAGAGGGGGGATCCAACGGGGAGCTGTTTTTT. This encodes CASSPEGGSNGELFF.